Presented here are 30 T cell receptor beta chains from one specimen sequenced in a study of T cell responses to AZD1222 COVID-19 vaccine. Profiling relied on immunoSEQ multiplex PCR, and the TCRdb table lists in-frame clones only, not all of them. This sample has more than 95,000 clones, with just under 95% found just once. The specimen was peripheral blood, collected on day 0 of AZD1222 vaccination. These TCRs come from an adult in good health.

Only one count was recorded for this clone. Written as DNA, the CDR3 is TGTGCCAGCAGCATGGTGGGTTACGAGACCCAGTACTTC. Amino acids: CASSMVGYETQYF. The chain joins TRBV5-6 to TRBJ2-5, with no clear D. Trimming removed 4 bases from V and 5 bases from J, with 12 bases in between. Looked up from germline, CDR1 is SGHDT and CDR2 is YYEEEE. The CDR3 consists of 13 residues.

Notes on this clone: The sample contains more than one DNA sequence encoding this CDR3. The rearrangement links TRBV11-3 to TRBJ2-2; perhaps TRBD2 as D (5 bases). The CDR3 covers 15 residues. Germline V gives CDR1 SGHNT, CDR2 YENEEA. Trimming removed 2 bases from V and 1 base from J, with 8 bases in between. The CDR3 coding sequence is TGTGCCAGCAGCTTAACCGGACTGAACACCGGGGAGCTGTTTTTT. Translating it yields CASSLTGLNTGELFF.

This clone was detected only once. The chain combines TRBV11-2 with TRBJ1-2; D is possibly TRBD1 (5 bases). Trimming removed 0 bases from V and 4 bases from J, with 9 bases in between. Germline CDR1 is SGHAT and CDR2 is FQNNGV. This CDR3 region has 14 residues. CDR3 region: CASSLDLGTYGYTF. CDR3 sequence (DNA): TGTGCCAGCAGCTTAGATCTGGGGACCTATGGCTACACCTTC.

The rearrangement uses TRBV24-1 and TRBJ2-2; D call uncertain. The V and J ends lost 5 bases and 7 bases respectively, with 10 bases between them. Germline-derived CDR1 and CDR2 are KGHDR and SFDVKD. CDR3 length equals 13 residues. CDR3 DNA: TGTGCCACCAGTGCCGACTTTGTCGGGGAGCTGTTTTTT. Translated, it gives CATSADFVGELFF.

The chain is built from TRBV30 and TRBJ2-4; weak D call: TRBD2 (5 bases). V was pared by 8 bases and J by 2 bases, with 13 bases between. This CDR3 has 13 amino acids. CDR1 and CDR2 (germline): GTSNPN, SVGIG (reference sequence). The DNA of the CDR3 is TGTGCCCTTATGAGGGTCCCCAAAAACATTCAGTACTTC. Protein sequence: CALMRVPKNIQYF.

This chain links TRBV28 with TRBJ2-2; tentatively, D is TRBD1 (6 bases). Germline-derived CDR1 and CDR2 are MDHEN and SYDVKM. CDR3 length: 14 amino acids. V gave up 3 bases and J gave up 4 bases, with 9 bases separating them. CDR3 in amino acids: CASSFTGTTGELFF. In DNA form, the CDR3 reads TGTGCCAGCAGTTTCACAGGGACCACCGGGGAGCTGTTTTTT.

CDR3 in amino acids: CASSPDDRNIQYF. CDR3 nucleotide sequence: TGTGCCAGCAGCCCTGATGACAGAAACATTCAGTACTTC. The chain employs TRBV5-8 and TRBJ2-4, with TRBD1 as a possible D gene (5 bases). The CDR3 runs to 13 residues. Germline-derived CDR1 and CDR2 are SGHTS and YDEGEE. V lost 4 bases and J lost 6, with 11 bases in between.

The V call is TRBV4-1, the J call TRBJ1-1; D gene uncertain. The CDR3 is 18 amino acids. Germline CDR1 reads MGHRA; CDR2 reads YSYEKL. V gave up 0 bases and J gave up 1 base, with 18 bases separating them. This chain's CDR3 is CASSQDRGAFGRNTEAFF. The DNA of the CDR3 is TGCGCCAGCAGCCAAGATCGTGGAGCCTTTGGGCGGAACACTGAAGCTTTCTTT.

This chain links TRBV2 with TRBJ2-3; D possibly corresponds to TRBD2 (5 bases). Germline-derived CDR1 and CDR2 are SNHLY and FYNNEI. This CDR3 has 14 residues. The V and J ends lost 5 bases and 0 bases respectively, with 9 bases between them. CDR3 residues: CASSHERSTDTQYF. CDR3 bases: TGTGCCAGCAGTCACGAGCGGAGCACAGATACGCAGTATTTT.

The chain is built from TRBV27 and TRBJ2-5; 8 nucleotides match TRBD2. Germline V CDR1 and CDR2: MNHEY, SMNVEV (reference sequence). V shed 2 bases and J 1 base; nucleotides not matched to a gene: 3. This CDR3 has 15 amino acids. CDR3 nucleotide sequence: TGTGCCAGCAGTTTAGGAGCGGGGGTCCAAGAGACCCAGTACTTC. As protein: CASSLGAGVQETQYF.

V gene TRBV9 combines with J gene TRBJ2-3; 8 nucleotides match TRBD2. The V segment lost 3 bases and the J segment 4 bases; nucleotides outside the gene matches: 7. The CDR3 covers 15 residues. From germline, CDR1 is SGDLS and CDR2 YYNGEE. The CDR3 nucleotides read TGTGCCAGCAGCGCGACGACGGGAGGGCCAGATACGCAGTATTTT. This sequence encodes CASSATTGGPDTQYF.

The CDR3 sequence: CSVPSGRIYNEQFF. The CDR3 DNA reads TGCAGCGTTCCTAGCGGGAGAATTTACAATGAGCAGTTCTTC. The rearrangement links TRBV29-1 to TRBJ2-1; 10 bases line up with TRBD2. Germline CDR1 is SQVTM and CDR2 is ANQGSEA. The trim removed 5 bases at V and 4 bases at J, leaving 5 bases unmatched. The CDR3 is 14 amino acids.

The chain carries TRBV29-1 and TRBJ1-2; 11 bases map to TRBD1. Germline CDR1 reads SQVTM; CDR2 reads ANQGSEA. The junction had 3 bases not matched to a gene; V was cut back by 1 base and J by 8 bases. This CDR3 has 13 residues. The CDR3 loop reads CSVEGTGGRGYTF. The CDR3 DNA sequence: TGCAGCGTTGAAGGGACAGGGGGCCGGGGCTACACCTTC. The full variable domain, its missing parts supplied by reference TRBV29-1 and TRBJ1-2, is SAVISQKPSRDICQRGTSLTIQCQVDSQVTMMFWYRQQPGQSLTLIATANQGSEATYESGFVIDKFPISRPNLTFSTLTVSNMSPEDSSIYLCSVEGTGGRGYTFGSGTRLTVV.

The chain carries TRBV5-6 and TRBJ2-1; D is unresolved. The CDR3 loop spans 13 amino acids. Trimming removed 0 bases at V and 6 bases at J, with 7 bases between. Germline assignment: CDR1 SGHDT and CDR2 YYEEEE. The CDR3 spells CASSLAQTNEQFF. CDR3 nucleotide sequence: TGTGCCAGCAGCTTGGCACAGACCAATGAGCAGTTCTTC.

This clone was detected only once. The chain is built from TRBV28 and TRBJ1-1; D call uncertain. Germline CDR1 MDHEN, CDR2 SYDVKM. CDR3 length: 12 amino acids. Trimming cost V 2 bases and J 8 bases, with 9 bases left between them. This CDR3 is CASSLRSAEAFF. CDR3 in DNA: TGTGCCAGCAGTTTACGGAGTGCCGAAGCTTTCTTT.

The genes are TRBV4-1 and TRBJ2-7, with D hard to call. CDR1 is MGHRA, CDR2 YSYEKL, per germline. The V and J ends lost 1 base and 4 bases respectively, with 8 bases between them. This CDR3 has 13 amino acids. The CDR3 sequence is CASSQGTPYEQYF. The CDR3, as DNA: TGCGCCAGCAGCCAAGGTACACCTTACGAGCAGTACTTC.

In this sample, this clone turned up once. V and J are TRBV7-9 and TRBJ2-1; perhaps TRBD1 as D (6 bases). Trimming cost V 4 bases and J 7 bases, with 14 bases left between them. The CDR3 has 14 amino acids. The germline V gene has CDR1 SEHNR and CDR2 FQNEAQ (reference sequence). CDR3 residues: CASSSDRYRNEQFF. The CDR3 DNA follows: TGTGCCAGCAGCTCAGACAGGTATAGGAATGAGCAGTTCTTC.

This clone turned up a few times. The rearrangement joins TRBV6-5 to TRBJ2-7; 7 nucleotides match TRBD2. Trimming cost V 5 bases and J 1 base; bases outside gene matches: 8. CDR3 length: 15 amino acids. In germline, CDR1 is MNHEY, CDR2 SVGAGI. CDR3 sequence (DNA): TGTGCCAGCAGTCCGAGGGCTAGCGGATCCTACGAGCAGTACTTC. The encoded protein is CASSPRASGSYEQYF.

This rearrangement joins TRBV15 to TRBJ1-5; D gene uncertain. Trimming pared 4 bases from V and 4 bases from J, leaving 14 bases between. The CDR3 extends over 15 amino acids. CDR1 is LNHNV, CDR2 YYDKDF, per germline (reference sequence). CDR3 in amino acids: CATSTRVPSNQPQHF. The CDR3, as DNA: TGTGCCACCAGCACGAGGGTACCAAGTAATCAGCCCCAGCATTTT. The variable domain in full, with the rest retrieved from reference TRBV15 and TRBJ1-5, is DAMVIQNPRYQVTQFGKPVTLSCSQTLNHNVMYWYQQKSSQAPKLLFHYYDKDFNNEADTPDNFQSRRPNTSFCFLDIRSPGLGDTAMYLCATSTRVPSNQPQHFGDGTRLSIL.

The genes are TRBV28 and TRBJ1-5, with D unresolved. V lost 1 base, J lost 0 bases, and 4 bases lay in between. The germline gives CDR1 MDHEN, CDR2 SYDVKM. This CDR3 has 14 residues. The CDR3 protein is CASSLLNSNQPQHF. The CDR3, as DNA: TGTGCCAGCAGTTTATTGAATAGCAATCAGCCCCAGCATTTT.

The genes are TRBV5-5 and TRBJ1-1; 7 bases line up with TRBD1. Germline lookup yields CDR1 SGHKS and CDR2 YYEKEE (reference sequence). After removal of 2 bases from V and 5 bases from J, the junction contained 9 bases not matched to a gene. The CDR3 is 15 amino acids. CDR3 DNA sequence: TGTGCCAGCAGCTTAAAATCAGGGGGAGGAACTGAAGCTTTCTTT. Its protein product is CASSLKSGGGTEAFF.

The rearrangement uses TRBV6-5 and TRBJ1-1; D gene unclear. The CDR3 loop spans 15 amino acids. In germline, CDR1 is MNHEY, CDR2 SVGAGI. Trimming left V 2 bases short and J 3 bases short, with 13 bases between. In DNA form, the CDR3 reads TGTGCCAGCAGTTACGAGGGCGCTCTGGACACTGAAGCTTTCTTT. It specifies CASSYEGALDTEAFF.

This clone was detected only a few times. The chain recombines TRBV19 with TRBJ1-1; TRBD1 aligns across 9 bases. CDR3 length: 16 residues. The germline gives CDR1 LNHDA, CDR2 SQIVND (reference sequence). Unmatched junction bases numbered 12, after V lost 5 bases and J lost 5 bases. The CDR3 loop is CASSEPGTGLETEAFF. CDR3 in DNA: TGTGCCAGTAGTGAACCCGGGACAGGGCTTGAGACTGAAGCTTTCTTT.

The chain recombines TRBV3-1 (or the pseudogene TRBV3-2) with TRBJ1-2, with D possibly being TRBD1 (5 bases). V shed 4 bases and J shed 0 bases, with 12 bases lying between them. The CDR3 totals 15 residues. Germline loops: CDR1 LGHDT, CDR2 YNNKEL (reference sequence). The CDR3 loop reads CASSPPGRPNYGYTF. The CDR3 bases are TGTGCCAGCAGCCCACCGGGACGGCCTAACTATGGCTACACCTTC.

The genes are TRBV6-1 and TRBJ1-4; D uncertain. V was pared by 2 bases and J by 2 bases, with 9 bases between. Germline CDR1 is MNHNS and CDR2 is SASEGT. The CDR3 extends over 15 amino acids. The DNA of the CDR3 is TGTGCCAGCAGTGAATCGCCGGGGACTAATGAAAAACTGTTTTTT. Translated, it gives CASSESPGTNEKLFF.

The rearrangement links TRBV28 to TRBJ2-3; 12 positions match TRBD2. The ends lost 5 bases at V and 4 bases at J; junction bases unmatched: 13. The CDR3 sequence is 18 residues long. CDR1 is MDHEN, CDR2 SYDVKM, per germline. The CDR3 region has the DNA TGTGCCAGCAGTCCTCCTCTTACTAGCGGGAGGTTCGCAGATACGCAGTATTTT. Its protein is CASSPPLTSGRFADTQYF. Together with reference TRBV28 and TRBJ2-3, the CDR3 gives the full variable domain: DVKVTQSSRYLVKRTGEKVFLECVQDMDHENMFWYRQDPGLGLRLIYFSYDVKMKEKGDIPEGYSVSREKKERFSLILESASTNQTSMYLCASSPPLTSGRFADTQYFGPGTRLTVL.

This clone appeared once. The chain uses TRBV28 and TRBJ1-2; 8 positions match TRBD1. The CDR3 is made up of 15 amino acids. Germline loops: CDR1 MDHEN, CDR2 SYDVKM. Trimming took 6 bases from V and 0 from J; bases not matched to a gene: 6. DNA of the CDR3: TGTGCCAGCAGGATGACAGGGGTTGCTAACTATGGCTACACCTTC. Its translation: CASRMTGVANYGYTF.

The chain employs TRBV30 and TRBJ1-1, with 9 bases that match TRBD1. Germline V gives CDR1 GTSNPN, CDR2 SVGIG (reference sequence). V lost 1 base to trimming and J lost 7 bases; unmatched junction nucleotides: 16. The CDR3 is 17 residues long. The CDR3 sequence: CAWSGKTGGFFLSEAFF. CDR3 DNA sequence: TGTGCCTGGAGTGGAAAGACAGGGGGTTTCTTTCTGAGTGAAGCTTTCTTT.

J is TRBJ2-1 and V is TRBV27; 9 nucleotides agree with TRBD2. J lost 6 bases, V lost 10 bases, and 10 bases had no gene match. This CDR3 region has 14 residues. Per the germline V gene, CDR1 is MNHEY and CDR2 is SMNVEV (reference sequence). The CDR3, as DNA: TGTGCCACCATACGGTCAGCGGGAGGCAATGAGCAGTTCTTC. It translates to CATIRSAGGNEQFF.

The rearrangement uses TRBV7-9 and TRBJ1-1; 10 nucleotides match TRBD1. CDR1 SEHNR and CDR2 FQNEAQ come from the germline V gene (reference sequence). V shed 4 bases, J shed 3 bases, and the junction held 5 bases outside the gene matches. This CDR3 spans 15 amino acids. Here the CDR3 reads CASSSSTGGDTEAFF. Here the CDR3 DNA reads TGTGCCAGCAGCTCCTCGACAGGGGGCGACACTGAAGCTTTCTTT.